Listed below are T cell receptor beta chains from one sample, sequenced in a study of low-dose radiotherapy and immunotherapy resistance in tumors. MiXCR was run by TCRdb on the reads, yielding one entry per CDR3 protein. This sample has under 90,000 distinct CDR3 sequences, with 18% found just once. Sequenced material: PBMCs, taken before treatment. The receptor source for this set is a male donor with prostate cancer. Both conserved end residues are trimmed from each CDR3. The D gene is left open where the match is weak.

V,D,J,CDR3
TRBV3-1,NA,TRBJ2-3,ASSQADTQY
TRBV19,NA,TRBJ2-2,ASSIEGGRVELF
TRBV29-1,TRBD2,TRBJ2-3,GGTSDTQY
TRBV14,NA,TRBJ2-3,ASSRHPRGLDTQY
TRBV6-5,TRBD1,TRBJ2-3,ASSYQDRGTDTQY
TRBV6-2/TRBV6-3,TRBD1,TRBJ2-6,ASRARTGLVSGANVLT
TRBV3-1,TRBD2,TRBJ2-5,ASSQWTSGGYGETQY
TRBV30,NA,TRBJ1-2,AWGHRGRLYGYT
TRBV10-3,NA,TRBJ1-2,ATQDRLFDYGYT
TRBV5-4,TRBD2,TRBJ2-7,ASSLSGLAGNNEQY